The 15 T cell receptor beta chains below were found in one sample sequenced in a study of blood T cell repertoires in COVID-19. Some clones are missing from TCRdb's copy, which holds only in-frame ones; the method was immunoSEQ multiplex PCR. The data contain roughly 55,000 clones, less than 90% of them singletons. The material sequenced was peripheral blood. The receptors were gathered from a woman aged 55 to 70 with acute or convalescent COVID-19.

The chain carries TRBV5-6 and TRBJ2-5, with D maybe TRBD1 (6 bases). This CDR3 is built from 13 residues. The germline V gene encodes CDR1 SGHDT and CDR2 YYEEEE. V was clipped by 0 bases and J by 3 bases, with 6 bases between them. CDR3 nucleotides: TGTGCCAGCAGCTTGGACAGGGAAGAGACCCAGTACTTC. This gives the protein CASSLDREETQYF. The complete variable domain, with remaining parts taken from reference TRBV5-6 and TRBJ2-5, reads DAGVTQSPTHLIKTRGQQVTLRCSPKSGHDTVSWYQQALGQGPQFIFQYYEEEERQRGNFPDRFSGHQFPNYSSELNVNALLLGDSALYLCASSLDREETQYFGPGTRLLVL.

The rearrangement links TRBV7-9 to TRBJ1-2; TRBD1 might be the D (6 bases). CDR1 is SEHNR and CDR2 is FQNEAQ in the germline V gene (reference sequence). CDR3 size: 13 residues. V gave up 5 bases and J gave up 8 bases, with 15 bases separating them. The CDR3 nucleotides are TGTGCCAGCAGCGCAGGACAGTCCAGGGGCTACACCTTC. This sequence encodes CASSAGQSRGYTF.

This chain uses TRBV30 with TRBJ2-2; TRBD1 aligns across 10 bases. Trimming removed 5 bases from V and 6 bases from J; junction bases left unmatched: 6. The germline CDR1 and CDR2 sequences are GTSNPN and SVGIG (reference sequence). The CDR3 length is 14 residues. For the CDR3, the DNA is TGTGCCTGGGACAGGGGGCTTGGGGCCGGGGAGCTGTTTTTT. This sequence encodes CAWDRGLGAGELFF. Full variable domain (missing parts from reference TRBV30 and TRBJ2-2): SQTIHQWPATLVQPVGSPLSLECTVEGTSNPNLYWYRQAAGRGLQLLFYSVGIGQISSEVPQNLSASRPQDRQFILSSKKLLLSDSGFYLCAWDRGLGAGELFFGEGSRLTVL.

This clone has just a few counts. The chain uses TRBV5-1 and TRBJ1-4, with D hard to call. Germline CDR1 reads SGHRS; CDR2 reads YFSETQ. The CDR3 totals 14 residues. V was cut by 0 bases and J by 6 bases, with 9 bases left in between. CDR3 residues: CASSLGQVDEKLFF. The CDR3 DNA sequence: TGCGCCAGCAGCTTGGGGCAGGTGGATGAAAAACTGTTTTTT.

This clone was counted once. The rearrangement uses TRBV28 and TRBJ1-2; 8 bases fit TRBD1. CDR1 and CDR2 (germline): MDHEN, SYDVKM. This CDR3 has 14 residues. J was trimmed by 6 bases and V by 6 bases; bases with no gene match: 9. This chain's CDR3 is CASSIQGAINGYTF. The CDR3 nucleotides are TGTGCCAGCAGCATTCAGGGGGCGATCAATGGCTACACCTTC.

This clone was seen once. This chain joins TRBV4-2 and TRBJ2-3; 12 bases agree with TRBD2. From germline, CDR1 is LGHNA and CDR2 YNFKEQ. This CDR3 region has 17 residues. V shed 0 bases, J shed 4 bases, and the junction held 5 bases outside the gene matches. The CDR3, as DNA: TGTGCCAGCAGCCAAGAACCTAGCGGGGGGGCTTCAGATACGCAGTATTTT. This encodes CASSQEPSGGASDTQYF.

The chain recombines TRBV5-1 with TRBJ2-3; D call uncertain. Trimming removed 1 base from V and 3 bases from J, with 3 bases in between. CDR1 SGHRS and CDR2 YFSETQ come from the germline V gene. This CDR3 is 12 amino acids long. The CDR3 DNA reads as TGCGCCAGCAGCTTGACAACAGATACGCAGTATTTT. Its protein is CASSLTTDTQYF.

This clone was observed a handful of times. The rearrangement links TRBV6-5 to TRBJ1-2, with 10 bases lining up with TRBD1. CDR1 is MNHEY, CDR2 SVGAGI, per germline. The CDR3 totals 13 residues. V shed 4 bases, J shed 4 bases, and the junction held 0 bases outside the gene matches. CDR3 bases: TGTGCCAGCAGTTGGACAGGGGGCTATGGCTACACCTTC. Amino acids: CASSWTGGYGYTF.

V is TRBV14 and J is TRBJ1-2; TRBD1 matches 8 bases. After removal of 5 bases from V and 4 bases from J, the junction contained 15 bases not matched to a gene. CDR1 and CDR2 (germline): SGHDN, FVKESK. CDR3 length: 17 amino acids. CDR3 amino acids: CASSRTAGQGSLYGYTF. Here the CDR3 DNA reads TGTGCCAGCAGCAGAACCGCCGGACAGGGCTCACTCTATGGCTACACCTTC.

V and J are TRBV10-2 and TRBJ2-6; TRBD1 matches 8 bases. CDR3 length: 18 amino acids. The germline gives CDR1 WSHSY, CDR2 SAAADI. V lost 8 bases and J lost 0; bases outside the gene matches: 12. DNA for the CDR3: TGCGCCAGCCGGGATAGGCAGGGGGCAGGCTCTGGGGCCAACGTCCTGACTTTC. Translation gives CASRDRQGAGSGANVLTF.

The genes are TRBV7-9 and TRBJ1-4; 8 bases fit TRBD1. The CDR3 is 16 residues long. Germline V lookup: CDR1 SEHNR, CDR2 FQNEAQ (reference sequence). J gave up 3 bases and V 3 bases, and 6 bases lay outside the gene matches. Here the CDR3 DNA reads TGTGCCAGCAGCTTGGCCGACAGGGGTTCTAATGAAAAACTGTTTTTT. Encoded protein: CASSLADRGSNEKLFF.

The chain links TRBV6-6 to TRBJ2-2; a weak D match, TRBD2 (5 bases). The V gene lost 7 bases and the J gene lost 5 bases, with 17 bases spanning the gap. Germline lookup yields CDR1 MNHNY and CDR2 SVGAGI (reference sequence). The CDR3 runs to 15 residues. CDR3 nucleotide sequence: TGTGCCAGCACTTTAACAGCGGTTACGACCGGGGAGCTGTTTTTT. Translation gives CASTLTAVTTGELFF.

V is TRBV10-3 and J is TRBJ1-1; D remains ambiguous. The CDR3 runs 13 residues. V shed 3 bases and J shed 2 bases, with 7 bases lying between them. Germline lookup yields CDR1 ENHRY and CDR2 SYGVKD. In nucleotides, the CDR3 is TGTGCCATCAGTGACGGGTCTAACACTGAAGCTTTCTTT. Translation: CAISDGSNTEAFF.

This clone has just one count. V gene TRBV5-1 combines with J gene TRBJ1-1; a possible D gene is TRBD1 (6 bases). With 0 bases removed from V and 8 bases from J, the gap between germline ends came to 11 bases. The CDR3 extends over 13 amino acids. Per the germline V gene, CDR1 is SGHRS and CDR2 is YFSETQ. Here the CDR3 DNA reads TGCGCCAGCAGCTTGGATACAGGGTGGGAAGCTTTCTTT. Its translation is CASSLDTGWEAFF.

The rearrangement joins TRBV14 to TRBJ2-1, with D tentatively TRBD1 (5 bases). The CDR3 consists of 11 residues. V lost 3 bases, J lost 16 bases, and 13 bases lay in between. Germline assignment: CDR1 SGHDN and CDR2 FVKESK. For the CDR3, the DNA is TGTGCCAGCAGCCACCAGGGTTATATATTCTTC. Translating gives CASSHQGYIFF. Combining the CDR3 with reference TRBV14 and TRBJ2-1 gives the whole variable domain EAGVTQFPSHSVIEKGQTVTLRCDPISGHDNLYWYRRVMGKEIKFLLHFVKESKQDESGMPNNRFLAERTGGTYSTLKVQPAELEDSGVYFCASSHQGYIFFGPGTRLTVL.